These T cell receptor beta chains were read from a single sample in a study of T cells in localized non-small cell lung cancer. The table came from immunoSEQ multiplex PCR; TCRdb's copy has only in-frame clones and leaves some out. Of tens of thousands of clones listed, more than 75% are singletons. Sequencing was performed on PBMCs, taken before any cancer treatment. The receptors derive from a woman aged 35-70 years with stage II squamous cell lung carcinoma. CDR3s include the opening cysteine and the closing phenylalanine or tryptophan. Each record gives: D gene, clone size, J gene, V gene, CDR3 DNA, CDR3 protein. D genes are given only for firm matches. Expanded clones are given a class, and other clones once, few, many or no size at all.

>TRBD1|-|TRBJ2-1|TRBV4-3
TGCGCCAGCAGCCCCCGACAGGGAAGCTCCTACAATGAGCAGTTCTTC
CASSPRQGSSYNEQFF
>-|-|TRBJ1-3|TRBV28
TGTGCCAGCAGTCCCCCTACAGGGTTCGGAAACACCATATATTTT
CASSPPTGFGNTIYF
>TRBD2|-|TRBJ2-1|TRBV7-3
TGTGCCAGCAGCCCCACTAGCGGGAGGTTAGATGAGCAGTTCTTC
CASSPTSGRLDEQFF
>-|-|TRBJ1-6|TRBV11-3
TGTGCCAGCAGCTTAGGACAGTCCAATTCACCCCTCCACTTT
CASSLGQSNSPLHF
>-|-|TRBJ2-3|TRBV5-1
TGCGCCAGCACTTCCAGCCAGCGAAGCACAGATACGCAGTATTTT
CASTSSQRSTDTQYF
>-|-|TRBJ1-5|TRBV7-8
TGTGCCAGCAGCTTAAGGGGACCCCAGCATTTT
CASSLRGPQHF
>-|-|TRBJ1-2|TRBV4-1
TGCGCCAGCAGCCGCGATTATCTGGGTCATGGCTACACCTTC
CASSRDYLGHGYTF
>TRBD2|-|TRBJ2-1|TRBV6-5
TGTGCCAGCAGTTCCCCCAGCGGAGGCGGGGGGAATGAGCAGTTCTTC
CASSSPSGGGGNEQFF
>-|-|TRBJ1-1|TRBV6-5
TGTGCCAGCTCCCGACAACTGAACACTGAAGCTTTCTTT
CASSRQLNTEAFF
>TRBD2|-|TRBJ2-3|TRBV18
TGTGCCAGCTCACCTCCCCTAGCGGGAGAGGTGACAGATACGCAGTATTTT
CASSPPLAGEVTDTQYF
>-|few|TRBJ1-2|TRBV6-5
TGTGCCAGCAGTTACGGGGTGGGCTACACCTTC
CASSYGVGYTF
>-|-|TRBJ1-3|TRBV9
TGTGCCAGCAGCTCGAGTTCGCCCGGAAACACCATATATTTT
CASSSSSPGNTIYF
>-|once|TRBJ1-3|TRBV10-2
TGCGCCAGCAGTGTAAAGGTCGACTCTGGAAACACCATATATTTT
CASSVKVDSGNTIYF
>TRBD1|-|TRBJ2-2|TRBV7-3
TGTGCCAGCAGCCGAGGTGGCAGGGGGCGCGGGGAGCCCGGGGAGCTGTTTTTT
CASSRGGRGRGEPGELFF
>TRBD2|-|TRBJ2-7|TRBV9
TGTGCCAGCAGCGTAGACAGCGGGAGAAACGAGCAGTACTTC
CASSVDSGRNEQYF
>TRBD1|-|TRBJ2-7|TRBV28
TGTGCCACCTACGCCCCGACAGGGAGAGACGAGCAGTACTTC
CATYAPTGRDEQYF
>-|-|TRBJ1-1|TRBV10-3
TGTGCCATCAGTGAGTCGTGGCTGGCGAACACTGAAGCTTTCTTT
CAISESWLANTEAFF
>TRBD1|-|TRBJ2-3|TRBV5-4
TGTGCCAGCAGCCCGCGGGACAGGGCGATAGGTACGCAGTATTTT
CASSPRDRAIGTQYF
>TRBD1|-|TRBJ2-7|TRBV7-7
TGTGCCAGCAGCTTAGGGACAGGGCTCGACGAGCAGTACTTC
CASSLGTGLDEQYF